Below are 6 T cell receptor beta chains sequenced from a single sample in a study of beta chain features in type 1 diabetes. Expressed TCRB transcripts were sequenced after all isolated RNA was converted to cDNA. Using immunoSEQ multiplex PCR, the repertoire was profiled, and TCRdb retains in-frame clones only, with some absent. Of more than 85,000 clones listed, 40% were seen once; the top ten hold approximately 0.065%. Sequenced: stem cell memory CD4+ T cells from blood. These TCRs come from a woman in her late teens or twenties in good health.

The rearrangement uses TRBV6-5 and TRBJ2-7, with D possibly being TRBD1 (6 bases). Germline CDR1 and CDR2: MNHEY and SVGAGI. The CDR3 is 14 amino acids. The V end was cut by 4 bases, the J end by 1 base, with 11 bases between. The CDR3 DNA follows: TGTGCCAGCAGTTCCCAGCAGGGGTCCTACGAGCAGTACTTC. As protein: CASSSQQGSYEQYF.

The chain couples TRBV4-1 to TRBJ2-5; 9 nucleotides match TRBD1. V was clipped by 2 bases and J by 5 bases; unmatched bases: 3. The germline V gene has CDR1 MGHRA and CDR2 YSYEKL. The CDR3 is 14 residues long. The CDR3 DNA sequence: TGCGCCAGCAGCCAAAAAGGACAGGGGGAGACCCAGTACTTC. Translated: CASSQKGQGETQYF.

The rearrangement joins TRBV15 to TRBJ2-3, with unresolved D. Between the trimmed V and J ends, which lost 2 bases and 6 bases, there was a span of 9 bases. CDR1 is LNHNV and CDR2 is YYDKDF in the germline V gene (reference sequence). The CDR3 length is 13 residues. CDR3 DNA: TGTGCCACCAGCAGATCCCTATTGGATACGCAGTATTTT. It specifies CATSRSLLDTQYF.

This clone was detected only once. The V call is TRBV7-2, the J call TRBJ2-5, with a possible D match to TRBD2 (6 bases). TRBJ2-7 explains the end of the DNA better; the J call may be wrong. Germline CDR1 is SGHTA and CDR2 is FQGNSA. CDR3 length: 16 amino acids. In DNA form, the CDR3 reads TGTGCCAGCAGCTTAATTAGGAATAGCGGTACCTACGAGCAGTACTTC. It yields the protein CASSLIRNSGTYEQYF.

This clone occurred a few times. CDR3 loop: CASSYSSRLQETQYF. The CDR3 region has the DNA TGTGCCAGCAGTTACTCGAGTCGGTTGCAAGAGACCCAGTACTTC. This chain connects TRBV6-5 to TRBJ2-5; no clear D. This CDR3 is 15 amino acids long. Germline CDR1 MNHEY, CDR2 SVGAGI. V was pared by 0 bases and J by 2 bases, with 10 bases between.

The chain uses TRBV29-1 and TRBJ2-3, with 9 bases fitting TRBD1. Germline V gives CDR1 SQVTM, CDR2 ANQGSEA. The CDR3 has 16 amino acids. Germline trimming cut 4 bases from V and 0 bases from J; bases unmatched to any gene: 8. CDR3 in DNA: TGCAGCGTTGGGATGAAACAGGGGGCGAGCACAGATACGCAGTATTTT. It specifies CSVGMKQGASTDTQYF.